This note documents a single T cell receptor (beta chain) sequence. Its target is unknown. Generated by immunoSEQ multiplex PCR, the TCRdb table keeps only in-frame clones and is missing some. The data hold approximately 280,000 clones, with 70% to 80% observed a single time. CDR1 KGHSH and CDR2 LQKENI come from the germline V gene. This CDR3 comprises 16 residues. The ends were cut back, 6 bases at V and 2 bases at J, with 16 bases in the middle. The entry originates in a study of cytotoxic CD8 clonotypes in ibrutinib-treated CLL. Study background: The subjects consisted of 11 relapsed/refractory and roughly 14 treatment-naive individuals, with around 17 IGHV unmutated. Responses: roughly 25 partial, 2 complete; after median approximately six years, about 15 stayed remitted, some twelve progressed. Regarding the study as a whole: There were few public clonotypes, and on treatment they contracted or stayed stable. Baseline clonality, higher than in age-matched healthy donors, tracked circulating CD8+ T-cell counts.

Sequencing was performed on PBMCs, taken at disease progression, from a patient treated with ibrutinib. The receptor comes from a human donor with chronic lymphocytic leukemia. The chain joins TRBV18 to TRBJ1-4; D not certain. CDR3 DNA: TGTGCCAGCTCCCCCGACTCCTCCGGGACTAATGAAAAACTGTTTTTT. It encodes CASSPDSSGTNEKLFF. Together with reference TRBV18 and TRBJ1-4, the CDR3 gives the full variable domain: NAGVMQNPRHLVRRRGQEARLRCSPMKGHSHVYWYRQLPEEGLKFMVYLQKENIIDESGMPKERFSAEFPKEGPSILRIQQVVRGDSAAYFCASSPDSSGTNEKLFFGSGTQLSVL.